This is a list of T cell receptor beta chains from one sample in a study of cytomegalovirus exposure and HLA in healthy donors. This table comes from immunoSEQ multiplex PCR, and its TCRdb copy is limited to in-frame clones, with some not included. The specimen's table records some 67,000 clones. Sequencing input: PBMCs. These receptors came from a woman in her 30s in good health and CMV-seronegative. CDR3s include the opening cysteine and the closing phenylalanine or tryptophan. Each record gives: D gene, J gene, V gene, CDR3 protein, CDR3 DNA. D genes are given only for firm matches.

>TRBD1|TRBJ1-1|TRBV30
CAWSRTGVTEAFF
TGTGCCTGGAGTCGGACAGGGGTAACTGAAGCTTTCTTT
>.|TRBJ2-7|TRBV9
CASSVAIGGTYEQYF
TGTGCCAGCAGCGTAGCTATCGGAGGCACATACGAGCAGTACTTC
>TRBD1|TRBJ2-7|TRBV19
CASSIPGTGSYEQYF
TGTGCCAGTAGTATTCCCGGGACAGGGAGCTACGAGCAGTACTTC
>.|TRBJ2-2|TRBV20-1
CSAERAGELFF
TGCAGTGCGGAGAGAGCCGGGGAGCTGTTTTTT
>.|TRBJ1-2|TRBV4-1
CASSQPDSPNYGYTF
TGCGCCAGCAGCCAACCAGACAGCCCTAACTATGGCTACACCTTC
>.|TRBJ2-3|TRBV6-1
CASMGLTDTQYF
TGTGCCAGCATGGGACTCACAGATACGCAGTATTTT
>.|TRBJ1-3|TRBV7-2
CASSSEVSSGNTIYF
TGTGCCAGCAGCTCAGAGGTCAGCTCTGGAAACACCATATATTTT
>.|TRBJ1-5|TRBV2
CASSVRQAGPSNQPQHF
TGTGCCAGCAGTGTGAGACAGGCCGGCCCTAGCAATCAGCCCCAGCATTTT
>TRBD2|TRBJ2-7|TRBV7-2
CASRISGIYEQYF
TGTGCCAGCAGGATAAGCGGGATCTACGAGCAGTACTTC
>TRBD2|TRBJ2-2|TRBV9
CASSGGGRVTGELFF
TGTGCCAGCAGCGGCGGGGGGCGGGTTACCGGGGAGCTGTTTTTT
>.|TRBJ2-1|TRBV15
CATSRGAEGQNSYNEQFF
TGTGCCACCAGCAGAGGGGCCGAGGGCCAAAACTCCTACAATGAGCAGTTCTTC
>.|TRBJ2-1|TRBV29-1
CSVTGPSYNEQFF
TGCAGCGTTACGGGTCCTTCCTACAATGAGCAGTTCTTC
>.|TRBJ2-7|TRBV7-2
CASSLDGSNYEQYF
TGTGCCAGCAGCTTAGACGGTTCCAATTACGAGCAGTACTTC
>.|TRBJ2-7|TRBV5-5
CASSWGAGYEQYF
TGTGCCAGCAGCTGGGGAGCGGGCTACGAGCAGTACTTC
>.|TRBJ1-1|TRBV4-1
CASSPTFPVGANTEAFF
TGCGCCAGCAGCCCTACATTCCCCGTAGGGGCTAACACTGAAGCTTTCTTT
>.|TRBJ1-2|TRBV28
CASSLLPGGNYGYTF
TGTGCCAGCAGTTTATTGCCGGGGGGCAACTATGGCTACACCTTC
>.|TRBJ1-4|TRBV6-5
CASRDVGGNEKLFF
TGTGCCAGCAGGGACGTGGGGGGGAATGAAAAACTGTTTTTT
>TRBD2|TRBJ2-1|TRBV28
CASSPGGDPYNEQFF
TGTGCCAGCAGCCCTGGGGGGGATCCTTACAATGAGCAGTTCTTC
>TRBD1|TRBJ2-4|TRBV18
CASSPIYRGDIQYF
TGTGCCAGCTCTCCTATCTACAGGGGAGACATTCAGTACTTC
>TRBD2|TRBJ2-7|TRBV30
CAWSWGLHYEQYF
TGTGCCTGGAGTTGGGGACTACACTACGAGCAGTACTTC
>.|TRBJ2-7|TRBV5-6
CASSQGRVEQYF
TGTGCCAGCAGCCAGGGGCGGGTCGAGCAGTACTTC
>.|TRBJ1-6|TRBV5-6
CASSFEGGSYNSPLHF
TGTGCCAGCAGCTTCGAAGGGGGATCTTATAATTCACCCCTCCACTTT
>.|TRBJ1-1|TRBV6-5
CASRLAGANTEAFF
TGTGCCAGCAGATTAGCGGGGGCGAACACTGAAGCTTTCTTT
>.|TRBJ2-2|TRBV7-9
CASGRGERTGELFF
TGTGCCAGCGGGAGGGGGGAGCGCACCGGGGAGCTGTTTTTT
>.|TRBJ2-7|TRBV13
CASSLERGYEQYF
TGTGCCAGCAGCTTAGAACGGGGCTACGAGCAGTACTTC
>TRBD1|TRBJ1-2|TRBV30
CAWMETGPYGYTF
TGTGCCTGGATGGAGACAGGGCCTTATGGCTACACCTTC
>TRBD1|TRBJ1-1|TRBV30
CAWSTGGNTEAFF
TGTGCCTGGAGTACAGGGGGGAACACTGAAGCTTTCTTT
>.|TRBJ1-2|TRBV13
CASSLGGYGYTF
TGTGCCAGCAGCTTGGGGGGCTATGGCTACACCTTC
>.|TRBJ1-3|TRBV30
CAWSVGGLSGNTIYF
TGTGCCTGGAGTGTAGGGGGTCTCTCTGGAAACACCATATATTTT
>.|TRBJ1-5|TRBV9
CASSEFGRGPQHF
TGTGCCAGCAGCGAATTCGGTAGGGGGCCCCAGCATTTT
>.|TRBJ2-2|TRBV6-5
CASRESGAGAGELFF
TGTGCCAGCAGGGAGTCTGGGGCAGGGGCCGGGGAGCTGTTTTTT
>.|TRBJ2-3|TRBV5-4
CASSRSTDTQYF
TGTGCCAGCAGCAGGAGTACAGATACGCAGTATTTT
>TRBD2|TRBJ2-2|TRBV9
CASSGQREAYTGELFF
TGTGCCAGCAGCGGACAGCGGGAGGCTTACACCGGGGAGCTGTTTTTT
>TRBD1|TRBJ2-7|TRBV5-6
CASRERDRSYEQYF
TGTGCCAGCAGGGAACGGGACAGGTCCTACGAGCAGTACTTC
>.|TRBJ1-5|TRBV19
CASRAAQGLGNQPQHF
TGTGCCAGTAGAGCGGCACAGGGCCTTGGCAATCAGCCCCAGCATTTT
>.|TRBJ2-7|TRBV6-5
CASRRQYSYEQYF
TGTGCCAGCAGGCGACAGTACTCCTACGAGCAGTACTTC
>.|TRBJ1-2|TRBV6-6
CASGGDDYGYTF
TGTGCCAGTGGGGGGGACGACTATGGCTACACCTTC
>.|TRBJ1-2|TRBV19
CASSITGINYGYTF
TGTGCCAGTAGTATAACGGGAATTAACTATGGCTACACCTTC
>.|TRBJ2-3|TRBV5-1
CASSLSSGSTDTQYF
TGCGCCAGCAGCTTGTCAAGCGGGAGCACAGATACGCAGTATTTT
>TRBD1|TRBJ2-7|TRBV7-8
CASNQGNNLQGKTYEQYF
TGTGCCAGCAACCAGGGGAACAACCTACAGGGGAAGACCTACGAGCAGTACTTC
>TRBD1|TRBJ2-1|TRBV7-2
CASSPASGQGAGEQFF
TGTGCCAGCAGCCCAGCGTCGGGACAGGGGGCAGGTGAGCAGTTCTTC
>.|TRBJ2-3|TRBV20-1
CSARATDTQYF
TGCAGTGCTAGGGCCACAGATACGCAGTATTTT
>TRBD1|TRBJ2-7|TRBV19
CASTTLTGGIHEQYF
TGTGCCAGTACCACATTGACAGGGGGAATCCACGAGCAGTACTTC
>.|TRBJ2-7|TRBV7-2
CASSIIPAVSYEQYF
TGTGCCAGCAGCATAATCCCCGCGGTCTCCTACGAGCAGTACTTC
>TRBD1|TRBJ2-7|TRBV6-5
CASSYHRGPYEQYF
TGTGCCAGCAGTTATCACAGGGGACCCTACGAGCAGTACTTC
>TRBD2|TRBJ2-6|TRBV30
CAWSVLGLGSGANVLTF
TGTGCCTGGAGTGTACTGGGACTAGGCTCGGGGGCCAACGTCCTGACTTTC
>TRBD1|TRBJ2-7|TRBV4-2
CASSLGDSSAYEQYF
TGTGCCAGCAGCCTAGGGGACAGCAGCGCCTACGAGCAGTACTTC
>TRBD2|TRBJ2-7|TRBV7-8
CASSPGTSGTYEQYF
TGTGCCAGCAGCCCTGGGACTAGCGGGACGTACGAGCAGTACTTC
>TRBD2|TRBJ2-5|TRBV27
CASSPAGTSGSLQETQYF
TGTGCCAGCAGTCCAGCCGGGACTAGCGGATCTCTTCAAGAGACCCAGTACTTC
>.|TRBJ2-5|TRBV29-1
CSVERSGARQETQYF
TGCAGCGTTGAAAGGAGCGGAGCGCGCCAGGAGACCCAGTACTTC
>TRBD1|TRBJ1-4|TRBV18
CASSPMGQGMAEKLFF
TGTGCCAGCTCACCCATGGGACAGGGGATGGCTGAAAAACTGTTTTTT
>.|TRBJ2-2|TRBV25-1
CASISGAGELFF
TGTGCCAGCATATCGGGGGCCGGGGAGCTGTTTTTT
>TRBD1|TRBJ2-5|TRBV28
CASSWPGQQETQYF
TGTGCCAGCAGTTGGCCGGGACAGCAAGAGACCCAGTACTTC
>.|TRBJ2-7|TRBV7-9
CASSLAGTQYEQYF
TGTGCCAGCAGCTTAGCCGGGACACAATACGAGCAGTACTTC
>TRBD2|TRBJ2-7|TRBV4-1
CASSQDPGGAGEQYF
TGCGCCAGCAGCCAAGATCCCGGGGGGGCTGGGGAGCAGTACTTC
>TRBD1|TRBJ1-5|TRBV5-1
CASSLGDRSSNQPQHF
TGCGCCAGCAGCTTGGGGGACAGGTCAAGCAATCAGCCCCAGCATTTT
>.|TRBJ2-1|TRBV28
CASSFDEQFF
TGTGCCAGCAGTTTCGATGAGCAGTTCTTC
>.|TRBJ1-2|TRBV28
CASSEDPGDYGYTF
TGTGCCAGCAGCGAAGACCCGGGGGACTATGGCTACACCTTC